This T cell receptor beta chain was captured by sequencing in a study of blood T cell repertoires in COVID-19. Turning to the study itself: Sources were T cells, B-cell-depleted T cells, or PBMCs; the material itself was cDNA or gDNA.

Clones were read by immunoSEQ multiplex PCR, and TCRdb kept only the in-frame ones, dropping some. The top ten hold approximately 29% of the sample, which has around 100,000 clones, over 75% seen once. The sequenced material came from peripheral blood. This TCR was sampled from a woman aged 80 or older with acute or convalescent COVID-19.

CDR3 sequence: CASSRGDRLNEKLFF. CDR3 in DNA: TGTGCCAGCAGCCGGGGGGACAGGCTTAATGAAAAACTGTTTTTT. V is TRBV2 and J is TRBJ1-4; 8 bases are a match to TRBD1. The CDR3 has 15 residues. Germline CDR1 is SNHLY and CDR2 is FYNNEI. The V segment lost 6 bases and the J segment 4 bases; nucleotides outside the gene matches: 7.